These T cell receptor beta chains were read from a single sample in a study of T cell responses to AZD1222 COVID-19 vaccine. Measured with immunoSEQ multiplex PCR; TCRdb has only the in-frame clones, and not every one. The sample consists of about 100,000 clones, about 87% of them appearing once. The sequencing used peripheral blood, collected on day 0 of AZD1222 vaccination. These receptors were collected from an adult in good health. The CDR3 runs from the conserved cysteine through the conserved F or W. Each record gives: clone size, D gene, V gene, J gene, CDR3 DNA, CDR3 protein. D genes are given only for firm matches. Where a row states a size, it is once, few, many or the class of an expanded clone; other rows omit it.

.,.,TRBV27,TRBJ1-2,TGTGCCAGCAGTTTACGGCCGGAAAGACAGATTTATGGCTACACCTTC,CASSLRPERQIYGYTF
.,.,TRBV5-6,TRBJ1-1,TGTGCCAGCAGCTGGACGTATGACACTGAAGCTTTCTTT,CASSWTYDTEAFF
.,TRBD1,TRBV10-2,TRBJ1-5,TGCGCCAGCAGTCTAAGACAGGGCGGTCAGCCCCAGCATTTT,CASSLRQGGQPQHF
.,.,TRBV7-9,TRBJ2-7,TGTGCCAGCACTTCCGGGGAGTACGAGCAGTACTTC,CASTSGEYEQYF
.,.,TRBV18,TRBJ1-5,TGTGCCAGCTCACCTTCGGCGGGGGCCAATCAGCCCCAGCATTTT,CASSPSAGANQPQHF
.,TRBD1,TRBV27,TRBJ1-6,TGTGCCAGCAGTTTGGACAGGGCCGGATCACCCCTCCACTTT,CASSLDRAGSPLHF
.,.,TRBV5-1,TRBJ2-7,TGCGCCAGCAGCCCCACAGGGCTCAGCTCCTACGAGCAGTACTTC,CASSPTGLSSYEQYF
.,.,TRBV30,TRBJ1-2,TGTGCCTGGAGTGTACTCAGGAGGGGTGGCTACACCTTC,CAWSVLRRGGYTF
once,.,TRBV3-1/TRBV3-2,TRBJ1-5,TGTGCCAGCAGCCAAGGGATTAGCAATCAGCCCCAGCATTTT,CASSQGISNQPQHF
.,.,TRBV7-9,TRBJ2-1,TGTGCCAGCAGCTTCTCCCAGAACCTATACAATGAGCAGTTCTTC,CASSFSQNLYNEQFF
.,.,TRBV27,TRBJ1-1,TGTGCCAGCAGCTGGACAGTAGCGAACACTGAAGCTTTCTTT,CASSWTVANTEAFF
.,.,TRBV7-9,TRBJ1-4,TGTGCCAGCAGCGATACCCGCCAGGCAACTAATGAAAAACTGCTTTTT,CASSDTRQATNEKLLF
.,TRBD1,TRBV7-9,TRBJ1-2,TGTGCCAGCAGCACGGGACAGGGGAATGGCTACACCTTC,CASSTGQGNGYTF
few,.,TRBV4-3,TRBJ1-2,TGCGCCAGCAGCCAAGATCTCCCGGGTAACTATGGCTACACCTTC,CASSQDLPGNYGYTF
few,.,TRBV7-8,TRBJ2-7,TGTGCCAGCAGCTTAGATCAGGGGTGGTCCTACGAGCAGTACTTC,CASSLDQGWSYEQYF
once,.,TRBV18,TRBJ1-1,TGTGCCAGCTCACCACGAAGAGAAACCGGGACTGAAGCTTTCTTT,CASSPRRETGTEAFF
.,.,TRBV6-5,TRBJ1-4,TGTGCCAGCAGTCCTAGGTTGTGGGCTAATGAAAAACTGTTTTTT,CASSPRLWANEKLFF
.,TRBD1,TRBV3-1/TRBV3-2,TRBJ2-7,TGTGCCAGCAGCCAAGACACGAGGACAGGGGGCACCTACGAGCAGTACTTC,CASSQDTRTGGTYEQYF
.,.,TRBV3-1/TRBV3-2,TRBJ1-4,TGTGCCAGCAGCCAAGAAGGAGAAAAACTGTTTTTT,CASSQEGEKLFF
.,.,TRBV7-2,TRBJ1-2,TGTGCCAGCAGCTTAGCAAGAGGACCTCGGGATGGCTACACCTTC,CASSLARGPRDGYTF
.,.,TRBV29-1,TRBJ2-1,TGCAGCGTTGAAGCCGCCTCTCGCGGGGCCCAGCAGTTCTTC,CSVEAASRGAQQFF
few,.,TRBV3-1/TRBV3-2,TRBJ1-1,TGTGCCAGCAGCCACCCGGGACCCCAGGAAGCTTTCTTT,CASSHPGPQEAFF
.,TRBD1,TRBV27,TRBJ1-1,TGTGCCAGCAGTTCGGGACAGGGAGGCACTGAAGCTTTCTTT,CASSSGQGGTEAFF
.,.,TRBV12-3/TRBV12-4,TRBJ1-3,TGTGCCAGCAGTTTCCTCATCGGGAACACCATATATTTT,CASSFLIGNTIYF
.,TRBD1,TRBV5-8,TRBJ1-2,TGTGCCAGCAGCTCTACAGGGGGCTATGGCTACACCTTC,CASSSTGGYGYTF
.,TRBD1,TRBV3-1/TRBV3-2,TRBJ2-7,TGTGCCAGCAGCCAAGAGAACAGGGGACACGAGCAGTACTTC,CASSQENRGHEQYF
.,TRBD2,TRBV7-9,TRBJ2-1,TGTGCCAGCAGCTTAGCTAGCGGGGACTACAATGAGCAGTTCTTC,CASSLASGDYNEQFF
few,.,TRBV12-2,TRBJ2-5,TGTGCAAGTCGCCCCAGACTGGAAGCTAGCGGGGCCATTTTCGAGGAGACCCAGTACTTC,CASRPRLEASGAIFEETQYF
.,TRBD1,TRBV5-6,TRBJ2-2,TGTGCCAGCAGCACCTACCGGGACAGGGGGCTTAACGGGGAGCTGTTTTTT,CASSTYRDRGLNGELFF
.,.,TRBV9,TRBJ1-5,TGTGCCAGCAGCGTAGAGGAGCGACATGGGCCCCAGCATTTT,CASSVEERHGPQHF
.,.,TRBV5-1,TRBJ1-1,TGCGCCAGCAGCTTAAGGGGGAACACTGAAGCTTTCTTT,CASSLRGNTEAFF
.,TRBD1,TRBV6-2/TRBV6-3,TRBJ2-7,TGTGCCAGCAGTACTTCCGGGACAGGGATGTACGAGCAGTACTTC,CASSTSGTGMYEQYF
.,.,TRBV4-1,TRBJ2-3,TGCGCCAGCAGCCAAGAAGAAGGGCCGAGTGGCACAGATACGCAGTATTTT,CASSQEEGPSGTDTQYF
.,.,TRBV29-1,TRBJ2-7,TGCAGCGCCCTACAGGGTGAGTCCTACGAGCAGTACTTC,CSALQGESYEQYF
.,TRBD2,TRBV3-1/TRBV3-2,TRBJ2-7,TGTGCCAGCAGCCAAAGGACTAGCACTTACGAGCAGTACTTC,CASSQRTSTYEQYF
.,.,TRBV6-1,TRBJ1-2,TGTGCCAGCAGTGACCGACGACAAGTACTCATCAACTATGGCTACACCTTC,CASSDRRQVLINYGYTF